A single TCR beta chain is shown here with its context. What it recognizes is unknown. Germline CDR1 SEHNR, CDR2 FQNEAQ (reference sequence). V was pared by 5 bases and J by 3 bases, with 12 bases of the junction left unmatched. CDR3 length equals 16 residues. RNA transcripts were the template for amplifying TCR beta CDR3 regions. HTBI primers were used for first-round RT-PCR of the TCR CDR3. Each CDR3 protein is one row after TCRdb ran MiXCR on the multiplex PCR reads. Of some 300,000 distinct CDR3 sequences in the sample, roughly 18% are singletons; the top ten hold less than 40%. The data belong to a study of T cells in Graves' hyperthyroidism and ophthalmopathy. Study-level findings and limits: Using 13 V-J features, a model discriminated ophthalmopathy from stable hyperthyroidism. It was a median about 7.1 months before onset that the model predicted ophthalmopathy.

Inclusion characteristics of ophthalmopathy patients comprised a Clinical Activity Score of at least 3, a NOSPECS grade of at least 4, and duration under 3 months. It was uncontrolled infection, other autoimmune disease, pregnancy or lactation that excluded patients. The clonotype comes from a man over 45 with Graves' ophthalmopathy. The V gene is TRBV7-9, the J gene TRBJ2-7; 8 bases are a match to TRBD2. The material sequenced was blood. The CDR3, as DNA: TGTGCCAGCAGCCCCCCGGGGCCAGCGGGAGTCTACGAGCAGTACTTC. Protein sequence: CASSPPGPAGVYEQYF.